What follows are 15 T cell receptor beta chains derived from one specimen sequenced in a study of PD-L1 blockade in urothelial cancer. TCRdb keeps only in-frame clones here, not all; method: immunoSEQ multiplex PCR. In the table there are 85,000 to 100,000 clones, 90% of which are singletons. Here the sequenced sample was PBMCs, taken around atezolizumab (anti-PD-L1) treatment. The receptors originated from a man aged 60 to 75 with urothelial cancer.

The rearrangement links TRBV14 to TRBJ2-3; D is unresolved. V was cut by 2 bases and J by 4 bases, with 4 bases left in between. CDR3 size: 12 residues. The germline V gene has CDR1 SGHDN and CDR2 FVKESK. CDR3 sequence (DNA): TGTGCCAGCAGCCAACTACCAGATACGCAGTATTTT. Translating it yields CASSQLPDTQYF. Drawing the rest from reference TRBV14 and TRBJ2-3, the complete variable domain is EAGVTQFPSHSVIEKGQTVTLRCDPISGHDNLYWYRRVMGKEIKFLLHFVKESKQDESGMPNNRFLAERTGGTYSTLKVQPAELEDSGVYFCASSQLPDTQYFGPGTRLTVL.

This clone was detected many times. The J gene is TRBJ1-6, the V gene TRBV2, with 8 bases identical to TRBD1. The J segment lost 6 bases and the V segment lost 2 bases, leaving 3 bases of the junction unmatched. Germline lookup yields CDR1 SNHLY and CDR2 FYNNEI. The CDR3 consists of 15 residues. CDR3 loop: CASSEQGASNSPLHF. Here the CDR3 DNA reads TGTGCCAGCAGTGAACAGGGGGCTAGTAATTCACCCCTCCACTTT.

This clone was detected only once. The chain joins TRBV5-1 to TRBJ2-4; TRBD2 might be the D (6 bases). Trimming removed 3 bases at V and 6 bases at J, with 16 bases between. This CDR3 is built from 15 residues. Germline V CDR1 and CDR2: SGHRS, YFSETQ. Here the CDR3 reads CASSSREDYLNIQYF. The CDR3 region has the DNA TGCGCCAGCAGCTCTAGGGAGGACTATTTAAACATTCAGTACTTC.

The V and J genes are TRBV5-1 and TRBJ2-5; 12 bases align to TRBD2. CDR1 and CDR2 (germline): SGHRS, YFSETQ. With 4 bases clipped from V and 4 bases from J, the junction kept 14 bases outside the gene matches. The CDR3 sequence is 18 residues long. This chain's CDR3 is CASSPGGLAGTAGETQYF. The CDR3, as DNA: TGCGCCAGCAGCCCCGGAGGACTAGCGGGGACCGCAGGAGAGACCCAGTACTTC.

The gene calls are TRBV19 and TRBJ1-5; 7 bases map to TRBD1. The V gene's germline CDR1 is LNHDA and CDR2 SQIVND (reference sequence). There are 16 residues in the CDR3. V shed 3 bases, J shed 0 bases, and the junction held 5 bases outside the gene matches. DNA of the CDR3: TGTGCCAGTAGTATGAGACAGGGCTATAGCAATCAGCCCCAGCATTTT. Its translation is CASSMRQGYSNQPQHF.

The genes are TRBV5-4 and TRBJ1-2; TRBD1 agrees at 9 bases. The germline V gene encodes CDR1 SGHNT and CDR2 YYREEE (reference sequence). The ends lost 9 bases at V and 3 bases at J; junction bases unmatched: 6. The CDR3 has 13 amino acids. CDR3 in DNA: TGTGCCACAGGGACAGGGTTAGACTATGGCTACACCTTC. It yields the protein CATGTGLDYGYTF. Full variable domain (outside the CDR3, taken from reference TRBV5-4 and TRBJ1-2): ETGVTQSPTHLIKTRGQQVTLRCSSQSGHNTVSWYQQALGQGPQFIFQYYREEENGRGNFPPRFSGLQFPNYSSELNVNALELDDSALYLCATGTGLDYGYTFGSGTRLTVV.

The gene calls are TRBV18 and TRBJ2-7, with 14 bases fitting TRBD2. V gave up 4 bases and J gave up 2 bases; unmatched junction bases: 13. The CDR3 sequence is 19 residues long. Germline CDR1 KGHSH, CDR2 LQKENI. The CDR3 nucleotides are TGTGCCAGCTCACTATTCGGGGGGACTAGCGGGAGAGTACCCTACGAGCAGTACTTC. Translation gives CASSLFGGTSGRVPYEQYF.

The J gene is TRBJ2-5, the V gene TRBV29-1, with a weak D call TRBD2 (5 bases). This CDR3 has 12 residues. V was pared by 4 bases and J by 3 bases, with 9 bases between. CDR1 and CDR2 (germline): SQVTM, ANQGSEA. The CDR3, as DNA: TGCAGCGTTGCTGACGGGAAAGAGACCCAGTACTTC. This sequence encodes CSVADGKETQYF. Full variable domain (rest looked up from reference TRBV29-1 and TRBJ2-5): SAVISQKPSRDICQRGTSLTIQCQVDSQVTMMFWYRQQPGQSLTLIATANQGSEATYESGFVIDKFPISRPNLTFSTLTVSNMSPEDSSIYLCSVADGKETQYFGPGTRLLVL.

The chain carries TRBV4-2 and TRBJ1-5; 8 bases line up with TRBD1. V dropped 0 bases and J dropped 2; count of bases not matched to a gene: 3. The germline gives CDR1 LGHNA, CDR2 YNFKEQ. The CDR3 contains 16 residues. The CDR3 loop is CASSQDPDRGNQPQHF. The CDR3 bases are TGTGCCAGCAGCCAAGATCCGGACAGGGGCAATCAGCCCCAGCATTTT.

The chain couples TRBV28 to TRBJ2-7; weak D call: TRBD1 (6 bases). Germline loops: CDR1 MDHEN, CDR2 SYDVKM. V dropped 5 bases and J dropped 6 bases, with 17 bases sitting between them. The CDR3 is 14 amino acids. Here the CDR3 reads CASSKGQTPGEQYF. The CDR3 DNA is TGTGCCAGCAGTAAAGGACAGACCCCTGGCGAGCAGTACTTC.

This rearrangement joins TRBV6-1 to TRBJ2-2; 10 bases are shared with TRBD2. The germline CDR1 and CDR2 sequences are MNHNS and SASEGT. Unmatched junction bases numbered 8, after V lost 0 bases and J lost 4 bases. The CDR3 loop spans 18 amino acids. The CDR3 DNA reads TGTGCCAGCAGTGAAGCGTTAAGACTAGCGGGTATCACCGGGGAGCTGTTTTTT. Protein sequence: CASSEALRLAGITGELFF.

V is TRBV23-1 and J is TRBJ2-6, with 7 bases fitting TRBD1. TRBV23-1 counts as an open reading frame of uncertain function. The length of the CDR3 is 18 residues. The V and J ends lost 3 bases and 1 base, in that order; junction bases with no gene match: 9. Written as DNA, the CDR3 is TGCGCCAGCAGTCAGAGGGCAGGGGGTTTATCTGGGGCCAACGTCCTGACTTTC. Amino acids: CASSQRAGGLSGANVLTF.

The V gene is TRBV4-2, the J gene TRBJ2-7; 9 positions match TRBD2. In germline, CDR1 is LGHNA, CDR2 YNFKEQ. The J segment lost 0 bases and the V segment lost 3 bases, leaving 3 bases of the junction unmatched. This CDR3 region has 15 residues. The CDR3 protein is CASSQVSGSSYEQYF. The CDR3 DNA follows: TGTGCCAGCAGCCAGGTTAGCGGGAGCTCCTACGAGCAGTACTTC.

The rearrangement links TRBV19 to TRBJ2-7, with 7 bases identical to TRBD1. The J segment lost 0 bases and the V segment lost 5 bases, leaving 7 bases of the junction unmatched. The CDR3 has 15 residues. Germline-derived CDR1 and CDR2 are LNHDA and SQIVND (reference sequence). CDR3 in amino acids: CASSATGTASYEQYF. CDR3 in DNA: TGTGCCAGTAGTGCAACCGGGACAGCCTCCTACGAGCAGTACTTC.

The V call is TRBV7-2, the J call TRBJ1-2, with D tentatively TRBD1 (6 bases). Germline V gene sequence: CDR1 SGHTA, CDR2 FQGNSA. This CDR3 comprises 15 residues. V was clipped by 1 base and J by 8 bases, with 17 bases between them. This chain's CDR3 is CASSLGGEGVRGYTF. In nucleotides, the CDR3 is TGTGCCAGCAGCTTAGGAGGAGAGGGGGTGAGGGGCTACACCTTC.